The sequence of this TCR beta chain was determined in a study of cytomegalovirus exposure and HLA in healthy donors. Background on the study: Clustering assigned 70% to 90% of the approximately 400 genotyped donors to the Caucasian-associated ancestry cluster.

V was clipped by 1 base and J by 11 bases; unmatched bases: 12. Germline values: CDR1 GTSNPN, CDR2 SVGIG (reference sequence). This CDR3 region has 15 residues. Sampled while nominally healthy, donors likely had unrecorded immune exposures. The PCR used 60 Vbeta and 13 Jbeta primers. Assay: immunoSEQ multiplex PCR; the TCRdb copy retains only in-frame clones and omits some. This sample contains more than 45,000 clones. Sequencing was carried out using PBMCs. V usage is TRBV30 and J usage is TRBJ2-1, with 9 bases fitting TRBD2. The sequence derives from a woman aged 30 to 39 in good health and CMV-seropositive. The CDR3 is CAWSGAGGPTGKQFF. For the CDR3, the DNA is TGTGCCTGGAGTGGAGCGGGGGGCCCCACGGGGAAGCAGTTCTTC.